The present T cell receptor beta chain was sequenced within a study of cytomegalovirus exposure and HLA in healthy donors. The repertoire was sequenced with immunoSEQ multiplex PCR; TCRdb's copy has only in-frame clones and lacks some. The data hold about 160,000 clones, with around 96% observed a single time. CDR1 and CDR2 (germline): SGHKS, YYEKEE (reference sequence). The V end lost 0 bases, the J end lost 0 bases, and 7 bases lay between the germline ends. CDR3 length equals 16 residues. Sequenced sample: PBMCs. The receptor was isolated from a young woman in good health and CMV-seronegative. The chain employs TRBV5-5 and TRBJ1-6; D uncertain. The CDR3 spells CASSLAFSSYNSPLHF. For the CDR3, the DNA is TGTGCCAGCAGCTTGGCCTTCAGCTCCTATAATTCACCCCTCCACTTT.